Sequencing of this TCR beta chain was carried out in a study of T-cell reconstitution after alpha-beta-depleted transplantation in children. The germline V gene has CDR1 SQVTM and CDR2 ANQGSEA. The CDR3 length is 12 residues. Trimming took off 1 base at V and 2 bases at J, with 4 bases between the two ends. Preparation of the TCRbeta library used unique molecular identifiers. MiXCR, run by TCRdb on the PCR reads, gives a single entry per CDR3 protein. The repertoire holds 500,000 or so distinct CDR3 sequences, with about 31% as singletons. This specimen consisted of PBMCs from the stem cell graft donor, obtained from the stem cell graft. The receptor was isolated from a human donor who donated a stem cell graft to a child with aplastic anemia. V usage is TRBV29-1 and J usage is TRBJ2-3; D gene ambiguous. The CDR3 here is CSVEADTDTQYF. The CDR3, as DNA: TGCAGCGTTGAAGCCGACACAGATACGCAGTATTTT.